The source of this T cell receptor beta chain is a study of blood T cell repertoires in COVID-19 (dated by TCRdb to about 2020). General notes on the study: Samples from collaborators originated in the United States, Italy and Spain and spanned both the acute and convalescent phases of COVID-19. The samples were drawn from the first 160 participants of the ongoing ImmuneRACE study and from over a thousand subjects provided by 6 global collaborators. Sample metadata almost always included a de-identified subject ID, COVID-19 status, age in years and sex. The repertoires were released in a freely available public database intended as a resource for research on the immune response to SARS-CoV-2. The material from the prospective study consisted of cDNA or gDNA derived from T cells, B-cell-depleted T cells, or PBMCs. Where available, HLA class I and class II types were obtained from metadata supplied by the sample provider rather than from assay-based typing. The dataset comprised deeply sampled blood TCRbeta repertoires from subjects exposed to, actively infected with, or recovered from COVID-19.

Turning to this clone: The clone's antigen remains unknown. Base qualities were left out, and no much larger clone turns up one base away.

The germline V gene sets CDR1 to MNHEY and CDR2 to SVGAGI. V is cut by 6 bases and J by 9 bases, and the space between the germline ends is 15 bases. The CDR3 spans 13 residues, from the cysteine through the phenylalanine. Only the CDR3 DNA is retained, 39 bases long and in frame from the first base. Collaborating institutions collected whole blood in K2EDTA tubes following their own protocols. For TCRbeta analysis, collaborators shipped samples as frozen whole blood, isolated PBMCs, or DNA extracted from either of those sample types. Points the paper makes about the study in general: Clinical and demographic metadata were provided uncurated, with the amount varying by source and participant.

TCRbeta CDR3 regions were amplified from genomic DNA using the immunoSEQ Assay, a bias-controlled multiplex PCR. As for the authors' bioinformatics: Within the assay, amplification of reference gene primers was used to estimate how many nucleated cells each sample contained. To quantify the absolute abundance of each unique TCRbeta CDR3 rearrangement, sequence reads were collapsed and filtered. Productive Simpson clonality was computed per sample as the square root of Simpson's diversity index over productive rearrangements. TCRdb took over this immuneACCESS table, retaining in-frame rearrangements with V and J assigned. Such tables are incomplete; in checked studies, under half of the missing clones stem from an unresolved V gene, and the remainder is unexplained. That table supplies the V and J calls and clone size; D and trimming were determined from the DNA. A total of 70,000 to 85,000 clones appear in this sample, about 91% of them only once. The biggest ten clones account for 4.8% of the sample.

Sequencing used peripheral blood. This clonotype was sampled from a woman aged 55-75 years with active COVID-19. The chain was built from TRBV6-5 and TRBJ2-1; the D region possibly corresponds to TRBD1 (6 bases align). The CDR3 region has the sequence CASSDNRAGEQFF. The DNA is as follows: TGTGCCAGCAGCGATAACAGGGCAGGTGAGCAGTTCTTC.